The following is a T cell receptor (beta chain) sequence with its context. No antigen is known for it. The data were taken from a study of T cells expressing NK-cell markers. Study information: Repertoires of TCR beta were obtained from T cells sorted as CD3+CD56+NKG2C+, CD3+CD56+NKG2C- and CD3+CD56-NKG2C+. General study findings and limits: These clonotypes additionally ranked first within the CD3+CD56-NKG2C+ fraction of four donors. Of the CD8+ T cell pool in about 6 donors, roughly 1.0-8% was accounted for by dominant NKG2C+ clonotypes. The study left the HCMV specificity of expanded NKG2C+ T cell clones unresolved.

Each CDR3 protein gets one entry in TCRdb, which reprocessed the 5' RACE reads and gives no DNA. This sample contains some 150,000 distinct CDR3 sequences. The length of the CDR3 is 15 residues. Germline CDR1 MNHNS, CDR2 SASEGT. Source material: blood T cells: a sorted CD56 or NKG2C T cell subset, CD4+ or CD8+ T cells, or bulk PBMC T cells (not recorded which). This chain links TRBV6-1 with TRBJ2-3; with no DNA, the TCRdb D assignment of TRBD2 cannot be verified. The clonotype originates from a woman in her forties or fifties in good health. The CDR3 sequence: CASSEFGRDADTQYF.